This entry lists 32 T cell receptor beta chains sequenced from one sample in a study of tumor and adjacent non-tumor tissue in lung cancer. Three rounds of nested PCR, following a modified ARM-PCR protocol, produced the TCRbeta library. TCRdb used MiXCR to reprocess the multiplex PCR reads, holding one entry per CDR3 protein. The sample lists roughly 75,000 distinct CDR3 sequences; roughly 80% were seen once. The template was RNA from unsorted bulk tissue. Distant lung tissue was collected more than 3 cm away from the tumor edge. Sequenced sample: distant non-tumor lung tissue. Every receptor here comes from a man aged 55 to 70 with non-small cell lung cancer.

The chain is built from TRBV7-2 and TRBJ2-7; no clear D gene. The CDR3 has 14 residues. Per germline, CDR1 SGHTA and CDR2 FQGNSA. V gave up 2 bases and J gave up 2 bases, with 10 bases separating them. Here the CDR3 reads CASSLYQMTYEQYF. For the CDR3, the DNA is TGTGCCAGCAGCTTATACCAGATGACCTACGAGCAGTACTTC.

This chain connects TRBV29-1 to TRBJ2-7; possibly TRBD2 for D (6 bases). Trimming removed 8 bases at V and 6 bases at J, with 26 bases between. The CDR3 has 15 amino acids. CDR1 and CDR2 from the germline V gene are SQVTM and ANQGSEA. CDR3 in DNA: TGCAGCATTGGAGGGTGGGGCACTCTCTCGGTCGAGCAGTACTTC. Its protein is CSIGGWGTLSVEQYF.

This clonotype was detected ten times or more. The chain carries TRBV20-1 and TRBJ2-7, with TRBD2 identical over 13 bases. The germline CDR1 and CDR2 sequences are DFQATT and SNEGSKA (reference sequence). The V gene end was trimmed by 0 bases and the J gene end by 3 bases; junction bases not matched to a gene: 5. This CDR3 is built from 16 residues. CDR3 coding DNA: TGCAGTGCTAGAGACGGGACTAGCGGGACGAACTACGAGCAGTACTTC. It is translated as CSARDGTSGTNYEQYF.

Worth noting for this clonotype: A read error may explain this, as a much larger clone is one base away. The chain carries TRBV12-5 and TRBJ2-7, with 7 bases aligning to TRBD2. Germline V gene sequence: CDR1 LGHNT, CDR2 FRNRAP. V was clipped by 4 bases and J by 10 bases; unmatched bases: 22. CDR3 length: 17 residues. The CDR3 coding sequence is TGTGCTAGTGGTTCTTGCCTGGGAGGGGTAACCCCTTGCGATCAGTACTTC. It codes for CASGSCLGGVTPCDQYF.

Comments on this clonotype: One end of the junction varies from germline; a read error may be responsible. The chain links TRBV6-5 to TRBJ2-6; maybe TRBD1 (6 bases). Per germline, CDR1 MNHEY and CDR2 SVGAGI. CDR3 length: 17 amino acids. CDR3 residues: CASNFGTWGSVANVLTF. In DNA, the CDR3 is TGTGCCAGCAATTTCGGGACATGGGGCTCTGTGGCCAACGTCCTGACTTTC.

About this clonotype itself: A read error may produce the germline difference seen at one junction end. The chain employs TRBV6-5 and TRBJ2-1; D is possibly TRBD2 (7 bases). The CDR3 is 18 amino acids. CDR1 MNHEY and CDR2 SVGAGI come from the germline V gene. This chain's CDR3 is CASSYGGSGGPIYNEQFF. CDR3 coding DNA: TGTGCCAGCAGTTACGGGGGTTCGGGGGGCCCTATTTACAATGAGCAGTTTTTC.

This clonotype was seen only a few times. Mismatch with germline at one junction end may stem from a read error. The CDR3 DNA reads TGTGCCAGCAGCCTAGCTGGAGCCAGCTCTGTTGCCAACGTCCTGACATTC. Protein sequence: CASSLAGASSVANVLTF. J is TRBJ2-6 and V is TRBV6-5, with D perhaps matching TRBD2 (5 bases). Germline CDR1 and CDR2: MNHEY and SVGAGI. CDR3 size: 17 residues.

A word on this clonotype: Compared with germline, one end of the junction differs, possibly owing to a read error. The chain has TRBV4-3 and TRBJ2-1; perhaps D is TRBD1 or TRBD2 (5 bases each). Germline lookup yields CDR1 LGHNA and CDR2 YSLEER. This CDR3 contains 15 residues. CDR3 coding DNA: TGCGCCAGCAGTCAAGACTTGGGGCTAGCCCCAGGGCGGTTCTTC. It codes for CASSQDLGLAPGRFF.

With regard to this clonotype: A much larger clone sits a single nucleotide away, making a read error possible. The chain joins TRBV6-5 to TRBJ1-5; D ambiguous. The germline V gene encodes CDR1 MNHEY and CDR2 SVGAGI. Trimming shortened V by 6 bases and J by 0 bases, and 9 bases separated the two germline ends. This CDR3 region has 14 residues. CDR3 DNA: TGTGCCAGCAGACGACACAATAGCAATCAGCCCCAGCATTTT. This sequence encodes CASRRHNSNQPQHF.

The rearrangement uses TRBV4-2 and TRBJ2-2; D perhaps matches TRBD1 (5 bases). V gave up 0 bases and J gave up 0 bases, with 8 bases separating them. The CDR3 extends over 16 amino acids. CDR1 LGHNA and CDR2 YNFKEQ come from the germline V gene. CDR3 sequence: CASSQELRANTGELFF. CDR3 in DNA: TGTGCCAGCAGCCAAGAACTCAGGGCGAACACCGGGGAGCTGTTTTTT.

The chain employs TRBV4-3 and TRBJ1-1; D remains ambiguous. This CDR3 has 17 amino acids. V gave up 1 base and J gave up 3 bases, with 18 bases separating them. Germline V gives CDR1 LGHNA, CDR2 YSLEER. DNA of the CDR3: TGCGCCAGCAGCCAAGGCATTCCGGGCAGTTCGGACACTGAAGCTTTCTTT. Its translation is CASSQGIPGSSDTEAFF.

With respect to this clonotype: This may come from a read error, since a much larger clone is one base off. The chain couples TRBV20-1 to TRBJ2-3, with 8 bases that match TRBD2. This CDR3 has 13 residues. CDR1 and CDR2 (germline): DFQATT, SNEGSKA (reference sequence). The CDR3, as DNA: TGCTGTGCTAGTCTCCTAGCGGGAGATACGCAGTATTTT. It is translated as CCASLLAGDTQYF.

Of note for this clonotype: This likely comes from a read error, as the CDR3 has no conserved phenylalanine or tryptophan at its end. The CDR3 bases are TGTGCCAGCAGCTCCACATTGGGCGGGCCAAAGGAGACCCAGTACATC. Translated: CASSSTLGGPKETQYI. The chain has TRBV11-2 and TRBJ2-5; tentatively, D is TRBD2 (5 bases). Trimming cost V 4 bases and J 5 bases, with 20 bases left between them. The CDR3 covers 16 residues. From germline, CDR1 is SGHAT and CDR2 FQNNGV.

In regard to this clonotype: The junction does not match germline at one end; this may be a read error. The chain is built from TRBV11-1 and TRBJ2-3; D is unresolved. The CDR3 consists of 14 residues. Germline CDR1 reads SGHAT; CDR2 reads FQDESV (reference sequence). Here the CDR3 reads CASSARLHTDTQYF. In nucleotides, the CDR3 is TGTGCCAGCAGTGCGCGACTCCACACAGATACGCAATATTTT.

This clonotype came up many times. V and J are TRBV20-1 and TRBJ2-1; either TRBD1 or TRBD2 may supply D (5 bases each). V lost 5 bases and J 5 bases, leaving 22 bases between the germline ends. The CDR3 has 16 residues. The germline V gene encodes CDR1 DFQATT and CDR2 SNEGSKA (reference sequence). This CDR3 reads CSADSRTGTANNEQFF. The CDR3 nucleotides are TGCAGTGCTGATTCCCGAACCGGGACCGCCAACAATGAGCAGTTCTTC.

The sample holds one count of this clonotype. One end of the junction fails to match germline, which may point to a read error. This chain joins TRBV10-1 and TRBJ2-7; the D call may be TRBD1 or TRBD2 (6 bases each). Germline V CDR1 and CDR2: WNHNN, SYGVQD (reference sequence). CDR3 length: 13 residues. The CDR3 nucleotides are TGCGCCAGCAGGGGACGGGGGACATACGAGCAATACTTC. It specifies CASRGRGTYEQYF.

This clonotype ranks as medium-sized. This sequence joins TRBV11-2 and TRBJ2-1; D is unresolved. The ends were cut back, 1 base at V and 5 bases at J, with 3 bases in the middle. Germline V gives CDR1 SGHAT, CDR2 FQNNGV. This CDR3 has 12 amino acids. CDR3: CASSLGDNEQFF. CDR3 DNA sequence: TGTGCCAGCAGCTTAGGGGACAATGAGCAGTTCTTC.

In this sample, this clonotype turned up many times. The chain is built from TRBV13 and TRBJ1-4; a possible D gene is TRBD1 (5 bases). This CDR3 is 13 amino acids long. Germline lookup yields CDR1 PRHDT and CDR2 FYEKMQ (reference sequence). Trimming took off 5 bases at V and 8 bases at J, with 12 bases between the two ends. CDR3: CASSPRWGEKLFF. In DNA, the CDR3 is TGTGCCAGCAGCCCACGTTGGGGGGAAAAACTGTTTTTT.

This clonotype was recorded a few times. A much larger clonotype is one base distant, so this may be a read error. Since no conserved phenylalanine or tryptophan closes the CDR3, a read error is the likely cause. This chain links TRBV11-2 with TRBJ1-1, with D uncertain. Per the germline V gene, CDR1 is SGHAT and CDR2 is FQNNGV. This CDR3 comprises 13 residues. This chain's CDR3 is CACSPTAFTEAFS. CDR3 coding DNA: TGTGCCTGCAGTCCGACCGCGTTCACTGAAGCTTTCTCT.

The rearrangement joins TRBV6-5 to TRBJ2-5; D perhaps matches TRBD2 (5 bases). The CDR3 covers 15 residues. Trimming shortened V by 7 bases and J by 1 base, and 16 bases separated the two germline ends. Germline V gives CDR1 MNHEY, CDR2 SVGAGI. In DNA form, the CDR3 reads TGTGCCAGCACTCCCCGGTTACGGGGCCAAGAGACCCAGTACTTC. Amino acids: CASTPRLRGQETQYF.

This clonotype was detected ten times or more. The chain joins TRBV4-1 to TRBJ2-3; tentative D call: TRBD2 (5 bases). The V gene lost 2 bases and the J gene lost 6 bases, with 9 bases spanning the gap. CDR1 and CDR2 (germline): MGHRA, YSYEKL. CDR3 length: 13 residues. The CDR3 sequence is CASSQTDLDTQYF. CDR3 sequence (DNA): TGCGCCAGCAGCCAAACGGACTTGGATACGCAGTATTTT.

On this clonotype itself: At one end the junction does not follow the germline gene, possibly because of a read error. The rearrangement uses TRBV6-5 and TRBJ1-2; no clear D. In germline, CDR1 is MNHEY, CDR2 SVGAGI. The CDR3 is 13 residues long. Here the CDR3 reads CASSSALLHGYTF. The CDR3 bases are TGCGCCAGCAGTTCCGCCCTCTTACACGGCTACACCTTC.

The CDR3 sequence: CASWSRQGAGYEQYF. The CDR3 nucleotides are TGTGCCAGCTGGTCCCGACAGGGGGCTGGGTACGAGCAGTACTTC. This sequence joins TRBV11-3 and TRBJ2-7, with 10 bases aligning to TRBD1. The CDR3 is 15 amino acids. With V trimmed by 8 bases and J by 4 bases, 11 bases remained unmatched. In germline, CDR1 is SGHNT, CDR2 YENEEA. Based on the CDR3 plus reference TRBV11-3 and TRBJ2-7, the full variable domain is EAGVVQSPRYKIIEKKQPVAFWCNPISGHNTLYWYLQNLGQGPELLIRYENEEAVDDSQLPKDRFSAERLKGVDSTLKIQPAELGDSAVYLCASWSRQGAGYEQYFGPGTRLTVT.

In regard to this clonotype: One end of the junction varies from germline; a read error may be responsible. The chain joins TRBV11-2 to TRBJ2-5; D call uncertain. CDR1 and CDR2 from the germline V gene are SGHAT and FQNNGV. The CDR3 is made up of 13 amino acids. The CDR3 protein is CASSSIVEETQYF. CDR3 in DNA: TGTGCCAGCAGCTCTATAGTGGAAGAGACTCAGTATTTC.

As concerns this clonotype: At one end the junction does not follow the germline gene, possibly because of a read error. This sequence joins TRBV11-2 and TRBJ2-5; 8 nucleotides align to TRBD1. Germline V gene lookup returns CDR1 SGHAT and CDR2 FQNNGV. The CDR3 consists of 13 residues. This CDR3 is CAGSYTGGETQYF. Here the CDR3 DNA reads TGTGCCGGCAGCTATACAGGGGGAGAGACTCAGTACTTC.

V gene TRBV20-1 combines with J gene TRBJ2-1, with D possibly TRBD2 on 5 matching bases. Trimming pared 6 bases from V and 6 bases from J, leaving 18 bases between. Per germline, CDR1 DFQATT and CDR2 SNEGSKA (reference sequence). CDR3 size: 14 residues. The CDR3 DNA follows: TGCAGTGCCGAAAGCGTGAGGGTCTCCAATGAGCAGTTCTTC. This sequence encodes CSAESVRVSNEQFF.

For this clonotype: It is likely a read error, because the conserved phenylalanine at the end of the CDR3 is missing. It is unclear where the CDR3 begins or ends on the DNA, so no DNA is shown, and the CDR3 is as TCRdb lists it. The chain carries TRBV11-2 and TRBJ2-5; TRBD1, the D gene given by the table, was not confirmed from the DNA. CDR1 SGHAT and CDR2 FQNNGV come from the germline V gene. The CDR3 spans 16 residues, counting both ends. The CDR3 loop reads CASSSTMWGPKETHYY.

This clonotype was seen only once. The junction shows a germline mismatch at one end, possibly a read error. Here the CDR3 DNA reads TGTGCCAGCAACTTAGATCTGGTAGCAGATACGCAGTATTTT. Its translation is CASNLDLVADTQYF. The gene calls are TRBV11-2 and TRBJ2-5, with D unresolved. The J call is doubtful: the DNA matches TRBJ2-3 better. The CDR3 sequence is 14 residues long. Germline values: CDR1 SGHAT, CDR2 FQNNGV.

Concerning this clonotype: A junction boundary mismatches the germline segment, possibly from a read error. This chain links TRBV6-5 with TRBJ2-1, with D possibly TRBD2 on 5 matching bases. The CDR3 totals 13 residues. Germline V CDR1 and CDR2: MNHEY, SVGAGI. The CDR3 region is CASSLTIGNELFF. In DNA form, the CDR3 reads TGTGCCAGTAGCTTGACTATCGGTAATGAGCTGTTCTTC.

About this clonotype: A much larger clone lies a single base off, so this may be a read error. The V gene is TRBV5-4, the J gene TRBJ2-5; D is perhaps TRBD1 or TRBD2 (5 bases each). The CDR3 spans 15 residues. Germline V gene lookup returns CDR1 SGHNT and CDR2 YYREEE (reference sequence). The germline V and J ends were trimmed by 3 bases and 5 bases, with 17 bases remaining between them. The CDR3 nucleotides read TGTGCCAGCAGCTCCCTGGCGGGTTGGGGGGAGACCCAGTACTTC. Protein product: CASSSLAGWGETQYF.

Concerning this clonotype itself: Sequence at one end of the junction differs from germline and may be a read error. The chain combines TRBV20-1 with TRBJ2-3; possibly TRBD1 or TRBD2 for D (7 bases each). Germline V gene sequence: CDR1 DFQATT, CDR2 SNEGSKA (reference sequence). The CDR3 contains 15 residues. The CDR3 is CSATGGGLSTDSQYF. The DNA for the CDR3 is TGCAGTGCTACAGGGGGGGGGTTGAGCACAGATTCGCAGTATTTT.

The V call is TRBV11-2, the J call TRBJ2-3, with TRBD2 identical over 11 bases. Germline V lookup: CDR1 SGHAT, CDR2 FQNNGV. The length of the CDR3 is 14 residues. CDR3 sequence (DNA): TGTGGCAGGAGCTTTCTAGCGGGGGGCGTTCAACAGTATTTT. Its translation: CGRSFLAGGVQQYF.